These 16 T cell receptor beta chains were sequenced from one sample in a study of T cells after yellow fever vaccination. MiXCR was run by TCRdb on the 5' RACE reads, yielding one entry per CDR3 protein. The table lists a few hundred thousand distinct CDR3 sequences, approximately 16% of them singletons. Sequenced here: PBMCs, sampled 4 to 5 days after the first yellow fever vaccination. The origin of the receptors is a man younger than 35 who received the YFV17D yellow fever vaccine.

There are a few counts of this clonotype. This sequence joins TRBV7-2 and TRBJ1-6; D unclear. The CDR3 covers 12 residues. V gave up 2 bases and J gave up 9 bases, with 5 bases separating them. The germline V gene encodes CDR1 SGHTA and CDR2 FQGNSA. CDR3 nucleotide sequence: TGTGCCAGCAGCTTAAAGGGTTCACCCCTCCACTTT. Translating gives CASSLKGSPLHF. Filled out from reference TRBV7-2 and TRBJ1-6, the complete variable domain reads GAGVSQSPSNKVTEKGKDVELRCDPISGHTALYWYRQSLGQGLEFLIYFQGNSAPDKSGLPSDRFSAERTGGSVSTLTIQRTQQEDSAVYLCASSLKGSPLHFGNGTRLTVT.

Only a few counts were recorded for this clonotype. The chain is built from TRBV18 and TRBJ2-7; weak D call: TRBD1 (6 bases). CDR3 length: 14 amino acids. From germline, CDR1 is KGHSH and CDR2 LQKENI. Trimming took 1 base from V and 5 from J, leaving 12 bases between them. The CDR3: CASSPRPGVDEQYF. The CDR3 coding sequence is TGTGCCAGCTCACCACGTCCAGGGGTCGACGAGCAGTACTTC.

The CDR3 DNA reads TGTGCCAGCAGGCCACCAGCGGAGGTCTACGAGCAGTACGTC. It is translated as CASRPPAEVYEQYV. V gene TRBV7-9 combines with J gene TRBJ2-7, with D possibly matching TRBD2 (5 bases). Trimming removed 6 bases from V and 3 bases from J, with 15 bases in between. Germline loops: CDR1 SEHNR, CDR2 FQNEAQ (reference sequence). This CDR3 has 14 amino acids.

This clonotype was counted at least ten times. V usage is TRBV12-3 or TRBV12-4 and J usage is TRBJ1-5, with unresolved D. This CDR3 is 16 amino acids long. Between the trimmed V and J ends, which lost 6 bases and 0 bases, there was a span of 15 bases. The CDR3 is CASSHDVQASNQPQHF. The CDR3 nucleotides are TGTGCCAGCAGCCATGACGTTCAGGCTAGCAATCAGCCCCAGCATTTT.

The table lists this clonotype with many counts. The chain employs TRBV5-1 and TRBJ1-1; possible D gene TRBD1, 6 bases. Trimming took 6 bases from V and 1 from J, leaving 10 bases between them. The CDR3 length is 13 residues. Germline-derived CDR1 and CDR2 are SGHRS and YFSETQ. The CDR3 is CASKEGQNTEAFF. The CDR3 DNA reads TGCGCCAGCAAGGAGGGACAGAACACTGAAGCTTTCTTT.

This clonotype appeared a few times. The V gene is TRBV1, the J gene TRBJ1-1; the D segment call TRBD1 is taken from the table without a DNA check. TRBV1 is a pseudogene locus. The length of the CDR3 is 15 residues. DNA for the CDR3: TGCACCAGCTCCCCCGCCGCCCGGAAGAACACTGAAGCTTTCTTT. Translation: CTSSPAARKNTEAFF.

The chain is built from TRBV28 and TRBJ2-5; no clear D. The CDR3 totals 12 residues. V was cut by 8 bases and J by 5 bases, with 12 bases left in between. Germline CDR1 and CDR2: MDHEN and SYDVKM. The CDR3 here is CASHDLGETQYF. CDR3 nucleotides: TGTGCCAGCCATGATTTGGGGGAGACCCAGTACTTC. The variable domain in full, completed from reference TRBV28 and TRBJ2-5, reads DVKVTQSSRYLVKRTGEKVFLECVQDMDHENMFWYRQDPGLGLRLIYFSYDVKMKEKGDIPEGYSVSREKKERFSLILESASTNQTSMYLCASHDLGETQYFGPGTRLLVL.

This clonotype was found a few times. The gene calls are TRBV7-2 and TRBJ2-4; D may match TRBD1 or TRBD2 (5 bases each). V was shortened by 5 bases and J by 0 bases, with 14 bases between the two germline ends. CDR1 is SGHTA and CDR2 is FQGNSA in the germline V gene. The CDR3 consists of 16 residues. CDR3 in amino acids: CASSRDGGLAKNIQYF. CDR3 sequence (DNA): TGTGCCAGCAGCAGGGACGGAGGCCTAGCCAAAAACATTCAGTACTTC.

This sequence joins TRBV30 and TRBJ2-1; D gene uncertain. V was shortened by 0 bases and J by 8 bases, with 5 bases between the two germline ends. Germline CDR1 is GTSNPN and CDR2 is SVGIG (reference sequence). This CDR3 has 11 amino acids. The CDR3 protein is CAWSVLDEQFF. The CDR3, as DNA: TGTGCCTGGAGTGTACTGGATGAGCAGTTCTTC.

In this sample, this clonotype turned up a few times. The chain joins TRBV27 to TRBJ1-1, with no clear D. The CDR3 is made up of 11 amino acids. V was cut by 5 bases and J by 5 bases, with 6 bases left in between. Germline loops: CDR1 MNHEY, CDR2 SMNVEV (reference sequence). CDR3 DNA: TGTGCCAGCAGTGGGAGGACTGAAGCTTTCTTT. It translates to CASSGRTEAFF.

The V gene is TRBV5-1, the J gene TRBJ2-5; D remains unclear. This CDR3 has 13 residues. V was shortened by 7 bases and J by 5 bases, with 15 bases between the two germline ends. Looked up from germline, CDR1 is SGHRS and CDR2 is YFSETQ. The CDR3 region has the DNA TGCGCCAGCGGAATCGACGGTCGGGAGACCCAGTACTTC. Its protein product is CASGIDGRETQYF.

This clonotype was seen repeatedly, ten times or more. The chain has TRBV5-1 and TRBJ2-4, with D perhaps TRBD1 (6 bases). The CDR3 length is 15 residues. V lost 1 base, J lost 5 bases, and 13 bases lay in between. Germline CDR1 and CDR2: SGHRS and YFSETQ. CDR3 residues: CASSLLSGVENIQYF. The CDR3 coding sequence is TGCGCCAGCAGCTTGTTGTCAGGGGTGGAAAACATTCAGTACTTC.

The rearrangement joins TRBV18 to TRBJ2-6; D possibly matches TRBD1 or TRBD2 (6 bases each). The germline V gene encodes CDR1 KGHSH and CDR2 LQKENI. V gave up 2 bases and J gave up 0 bases, with 8 bases separating them. CDR3 length: 16 amino acids. CDR3: CASSPRGASGANVLTF. CDR3 coding DNA: TGTGCCAGCTCACCAAGGGGGGCCTCTGGGGCCAACGTCCTGACTTTC.

The chain employs TRBV5-1 and TRBJ2-3, with D perhaps matching TRBD1 or TRBD2 (5 bases each). The CDR3 covers 15 residues. The V gene's germline CDR1 is SGHRS and CDR2 YFSETQ. The ends were cut back, 3 bases at V and 1 base at J, with 12 bases in the middle. CDR3 in amino acids: CASSWGRGGTDTQYF. CDR3 DNA sequence: TGCGCCAGCAGCTGGGGACGAGGGGGCACAGATACGCAGTATTTT.

This rearrangement joins TRBV3-1 to TRBJ2-5; 7 nucleotides agree with TRBD1. The CDR3 sequence is 15 residues long. Per the germline V gene, CDR1 is LGHDT and CDR2 is YNNKEL (reference sequence). Trimming took 4 bases from V and 5 from J; bases not matched to a gene: 10. Here the CDR3 reads CASSLQGQTVETQYF. The CDR3 nucleotides read TGTGCCAGCAGCCTACAGGGACAGACGGTTGAGACCCAGTACTTC.

The chain is built from TRBV7-9 and TRBJ1-2, with 8 bases lining up with TRBD1. V gave up 5 bases and J gave up 8 bases; unmatched junction bases: 10. The CDR3 runs 14 residues. CDR1 is SEHNR, CDR2 FQNEAQ, per germline (reference sequence). The CDR3 sequence is CASSRQQGDEGYTF. Written as DNA, the CDR3 is TGTGCCAGCAGCCGCCAACAGGGGGACGAGGGCTACACCTTC. The whole variable domain, remainder taken from reference TRBV7-9 and TRBJ1-2, is DTGVSQNPRHKITKRGQNVTFRCDPISEHNRLYWYRQTLGQGPEFLTYFQNEAQLEKSRLLSDRFSAERPKGSFSTLEIQRTEQGDSAMYLCASSRQQGDEGYTFGSGTRLTVV.